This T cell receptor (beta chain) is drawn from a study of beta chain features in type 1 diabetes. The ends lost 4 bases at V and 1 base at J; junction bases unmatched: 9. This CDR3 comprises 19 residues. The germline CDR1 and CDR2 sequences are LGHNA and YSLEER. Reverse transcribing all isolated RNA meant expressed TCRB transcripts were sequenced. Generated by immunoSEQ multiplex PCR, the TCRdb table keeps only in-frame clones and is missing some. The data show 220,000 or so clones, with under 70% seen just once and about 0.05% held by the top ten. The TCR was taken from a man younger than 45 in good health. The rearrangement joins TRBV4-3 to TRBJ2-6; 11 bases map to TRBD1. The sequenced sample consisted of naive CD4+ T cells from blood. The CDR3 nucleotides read TGCGCCAGCAGCCGAAAACCCGGACAGGGGGCTTCTGGGGCCAACGTCCTGACTTTC. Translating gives CASSRKPGQGASGANVLTF.